These T cell receptor beta chains were read from a single sample in a study of cytomegalovirus exposure and HLA in healthy donors. Sequencing was performed with immunoSEQ multiplex PCR; in TCRdb, only in-frame clones are kept and a portion is missing. The sample yields about 100,000 clones, 70% to 85% seen once. The sample consisted of PBMCs. All receptors derive from a male donor in good health and CMV-seronegative. CDR3s include the opening cysteine and the closing phenylalanine or tryptophan. A D gene is named only where the DNA matches it firmly. Clone sizes are given selectively: once, few, many, or a class where the clone is expanded.

.	.	TRBV6-1	TRBJ2-7	CASITGTYEQYF	TGTGCCAGCATCACCGGGACCTACGAGCAGTACTTC
TRBD1	.	TRBV28	TRBJ1-5	CASSPGQGRQPQHF	TGTGCCAGCAGTCCGGGACAGGGCAGGCAGCCCCAGCATTTT
TRBD2	few	TRBV28	TRBJ2-3	CASSLFSLAVSDTQYF	TGTGCCAGCAGTTTATTCTCACTAGCGGTCTCAGATACGCAGTATTTT
.	.	TRBV27	TRBJ1-1	CASSLVENTEAFF	TGTGCCAGCAGTTTGGTAGAGAACACTGAAGCTTTCTTT
TRBD2	.	TRBV7-3	TRBJ2-1	CASSLTSGRGSEQFF	TGTGCCAGCAGCTTGACTAGCGGGAGGGGGAGTGAGCAGTTCTTC
.	.	TRBV19	TRBJ1-1	CASSISMNTEAFF	TGTGCCAGTAGTATATCTATGAACACTGAAGCTTTCTTT
.	few	TRBV28	TRBJ1-2	CASRRGQSLFVYGYTF	TGTGCCAGCAGAAGAGGACAGTCCCTCTTCGTCTATGGCTACACCTTC
TRBD1	.	TRBV29-1	TRBJ2-7	CSVEEGGTGGSYEQYF	TGCAGCGTTGAAGAGGGTGGGACAGGGGGTTCCTACGAGCAGTACTTC
.	.	TRBV27	TRBJ1-2	CASSPRGTFNYGYTF	TGTGCCAGCAGTCCCCGCGGGACTTTTAACTATGGCTACACCTTC
TRBD2	.	TRBV19	TRBJ2-1	CASSITAGLGNEQFF	TGTGCCAGTAGTATAACAGCGGGACTGGGCAATGAGCAGTTCTTC
TRBD1	.	TRBV7-2	TRBJ1-3	CASSLRRHDGTERSTIYF	TGTGCCAGCAGCTTACGTCGACATGACGGGACAGAGCGGAGCACCATATATTTT
.	.	TRBV11-2	TRBJ1-3	CASSSRSGGVNTIYF	TGTGCCAGCAGCTCTCGTAGTGGGGGCGTAAACACCATATATTTT
TRBD1	.	TRBV15	TRBJ1-1	CATSRTGINTEAFF	TGTGCCACCAGTCGGACAGGGATAAACACTGAAGCTTTCTTT
.	.	TRBV28	TRBJ1-1	CASSFMGGGTEAFF	TGTGCCAGCAGTTTTATGGGGGGTGGCACTGAAGCTTTCTTT
TRBD1	.	TRBV5-5	TRBJ1-1	CASKNQGQTNTEAFF	TGTGCCAGCAAAAACCAGGGACAGACGAACACTGAAGCTTTCTTT
.	.	TRBV7-9	TRBJ2-3	CASSDSGSTDTQYF	TGTGCCAGCAGCGATAGCGGAAGCACAGATACGCAGTATTTT
.	.	TRBV19	TRBJ2-7	CASSISGTRQGSYEQYF	TGTGCCAGTAGTATAAGCGGGACTAGACAGGGTAGCTACGAGCAGTACTTC
.	.	TRBV5-6	TRBJ1-5	CASSLEREGQPQHF	TGTGCCAGCAGCTTGGAACGGGAGGGTCAGCCCCAGCATTTT
TRBD2	.	TRBV29-1	TRBJ2-5	CSVASGRARETQYF	TGCAGCGTTGCTAGCGGGAGGGCTCGAGAGACCCAGTACTTC
TRBD2	once	TRBV10-2	TRBJ2-1	CASSESAGGFNEQFF	TGCGCCAGCAGTGAGTCGGCGGGAGGTTTCAATGAGCAGTTCTTC
.	.	TRBV7-2	TRBJ1-2	CASSLGGRDGYTF	TGTGCCAGCAGCTTGGGGGGGCGCGATGGCTACACCTTC
TRBD2	.	TRBV29-1	TRBJ2-1	CSGGRASKGNEQFF	TGCAGCGGGGGGAGGGCTAGCAAAGGTAATGAGCAGTTCTTC
TRBD2	once	TRBV9	TRBJ2-5	CASTPGRGSKETQYF	TGTGCCAGCACCCCGGGGAGGGGTTCTAAAGAGACCCAGTACTTC
TRBD1	once	TRBV7-9	TRBJ2-2	CASRETGATGELFF	TGTGCCAGCAGGGAGACAGGGGCCACCGGGGAGCTGTTTTTT
.	.	TRBV2	TRBJ2-7	CASSEARVSSYEQYF	TGTGCCAGCAGTGAAGCGCGGGTGAGCTCCTACGAGCAGTACTTC
TRBD1	.	TRBV19	TRBJ2-7	CASSPGTGPTYEQYF	TGTGCCAGTAGTCCCGGGACAGGGCCAACCTACGAGCAGTACTTC
.	.	TRBV27	TRBJ2-3	CASSPFIGSTDTQYF	TGTGCCAGCAGTCCATTTATCGGTAGCACAGATACGCAGTATTTT
TRBD2	.	TRBV27	TRBJ2-2	CASSSTREGRTGELFF	TGTGCCAGCAGTTCGACGCGGGAGGGACGGACCGGGGAGCTGTTTTTT
TRBD2	.	TRBV19	TRBJ2-1	CASSGRPSGARGEQFF	TGTGCCAGTAGTGGAAGACCTAGCGGGGCTCGGGGTGAGCAGTTCTTC
.	.	TRBV5-1	TRBJ2-7	CASSLAPGVSRPYEQYF	TGCGCCAGCAGCTTGGCCCCAGGGGTCTCCCGGCCCTACGAGCAGTACTTC
.	.	TRBV30	TRBJ2-3	CAWRALGGLSTDTQYF	TGTGCCTGGAGGGCTCTGGGGGGGCTAAGCACAGATACGCAGTATTTT
.	few	TRBV5-4	TRBJ1-2	CASSSSSRGVYGYTF	TGTGCCAGCAGCAGTTCATCCCGGGGGGTATATGGCTACACCTTC
TRBD2	.	TRBV5-1	TRBJ2-2	CASTGLAGAGGELFF	TGCGCCAGCACGGGACTAGCGGGAGCAGGCGGGGAGCTGTTTTTT
TRBD1	.	TRBV2	TRBJ1-5	CASRGQINQPQHF	TGTGCCAGCAGGGGACAGATAAATCAGCCCCAGCATTTT
.	.	TRBV15	TRBJ1-2	CATSRDQGNYGYTF	TGTGCCACCAGCAGAGATCAGGGCAACTATGGCTACACCTTC
.	few	TRBV29-1	TRBJ2-5	CSAGRGQETQYF	TGCAGCGCGGGACGGGGGCAAGAGACCCAGTACTTC
TRBD1	few	TRBV28	TRBJ2-7	CASSLYRQGWSYEQYF	TGTGCCAGCAGTTTATACCGACAGGGGTGGTCCTACGAGCAGTACTTC
TRBD1	.	TRBV15	TRBJ2-2	CATWDRGSTGELFF	TGTGCCACCTGGGACAGGGGTAGCACCGGGGAGCTGTTTTTT
.	.	TRBV5-8	TRBJ2-7	CASTQDWSSYEQYF	TGTGCCAGCACTCAAGACTGGTCCTCCTACGAGCAGTACTTC
TRBD2	.	TRBV15	TRBJ2-7	CATGRSGNHYEQYF	TGTGCCACAGGACGAAGCGGGAACCACTACGAGCAGTACTTC
.	.	TRBV6-1	TRBJ1-5	CASSVPPRGNYQPQHF	TGTGCCAGCAGTGTCCCTCCCAGGGGAAACTATCAGCCCCAGCATTTT